The 15 T cell receptor beta chains reported below all come from one sample, sequenced in a study of shared clonotypes between healthy human individuals. TCRdb's table, derived via immunoSEQ multiplex PCR, lists solely in-frame clones and lacks some. The sample records approximately 2,300,000 clones, roughly 92% being singletons. What was sequenced was naive CD4+ T cells from PBMCs. Subset indicated: CD45RA+ positively selected. These receptors were collected from a man younger than 35 in good health. Some clones in this sample may be carry-over from other donors' samples.

This clone was counted only a few times. This chain joins TRBV7-3 and TRBJ1-5; D remains ambiguous. Per the germline V gene, CDR1 is SGHTA and CDR2 is FQGTGA. Trimming cost V 6 bases and J 5 bases, with 8 bases left between them. The CDR3 covers 12 residues. CDR3 in amino acids: CASRPWDQPQHF. The DNA of the CDR3 is TGTGCCAGCAGGCCGTGGGATCAGCCCCAGCATTTT.

As for this clone: Other nucleotide sequences in the sample specify the same CDR3. The chain uses TRBV5-1 and TRBJ2-7, with 7 bases matching TRBD1. The ends lost 0 bases at V and 1 base at J; junction bases unmatched: 4. The CDR3 totals 15 residues. Germline V gives CDR1 SGHRS, CDR2 YFSETQ. In DNA form, the CDR3 reads TGCGCCAGCAGCTTGGAAGGGACAGCTTCCTACGAGCAGTACTTC. Protein sequence: CASSLEGTASYEQYF.

This chain joins TRBV29-1 and TRBJ2-5; D is perhaps TRBD1 (7 bases). V was clipped by 3 bases and J by 0 bases, with 14 bases between them. Germline CDR1 SQVTM, CDR2 ANQGSEA. The CDR3 has 15 amino acids. The CDR3 DNA reads TGCAGCGTTGACATGCGGGACAGTAACCAAGAGACCCAGTACTTC. Translated, it gives CSVDMRDSNQETQYF. The full variable domain, rest sourced from reference TRBV29-1 and TRBJ2-5, is SAVISQKPSRDICQRGTSLTIQCQVDSQVTMMFWYRQQPGQSLTLIATANQGSEATYESGFVIDKFPISRPNLTFSTLTVSNMSPEDSSIYLCSVDMRDSNQETQYFGPGTRLLVL.

V gene TRBV29-1 combines with J gene TRBJ1-2; TRBD1 aligns across 11 bases. Germline loops: CDR1 SQVTM, CDR2 ANQGSEA. The V gene end was trimmed by 4 bases and the J gene end by 8 bases; junction bases not matched to a gene: 6. This CDR3 contains 13 residues. The CDR3 sequence: CSVGAGQGDGYTF. Written as DNA, the CDR3 is TGCAGCGTTGGTGCGGGACAGGGGGACGGCTACACCTTC.

The chain has TRBV6-6 and TRBJ2-2, with a weak D call TRBD2 (6 bases). This CDR3 contains 16 residues. Trimming removed 5 bases from V and 4 bases from J, with 17 bases in between. Looked up from germline, CDR1 is MNHNY and CDR2 is SVGAGI (reference sequence). CDR3 in amino acids: CASSTLGGLSTGELFF. Here the CDR3 DNA reads TGTGCCAGCAGTACCCTCGGGGGTTTGAGCACCGGGGAGCTGTTTTTT.

This chain connects TRBV29-1 to TRBJ1-2, with TRBD1 identical over 7 bases. The CDR3 has 16 residues. CDR1 is SQVTM and CDR2 is ANQGSEA in the germline V gene. V shed 5 bases and J 8 bases; nucleotides not matched to a gene: 20. This CDR3 reads CSVYFIIRGLEKGYTF. The CDR3 region has the DNA TGCAGCGTTTACTTTATAATTAGGGGGCTGGAGAAAGGCTACACCTTC.

This clone has only one observation. This sequence joins TRBV7-2 and TRBJ1-4; 8 bases are shared with TRBD1. The trim removed 5 bases at V and 6 bases at J, leaving 8 bases unmatched. Germline CDR1 and CDR2: SGHTA and FQGNSA. The CDR3 has 15 residues. CDR3 in DNA: TGTGCCAGCAGCCCCCACAGGGGGAGGGATGAAAAACTGTTTTTT. It translates to CASSPHRGRDEKLFF.

Regarding this clone: Other DNA variants within this sample encode the same CDR3. The chain combines TRBV20-1 with TRBJ2-7, with D hard to call. The CDR3 sequence is 11 residues long. Trimming pared 6 bases from V and 4 bases from J, leaving 10 bases between. Per the germline V gene, CDR1 is DFQATT and CDR2 is SNEGSKA (reference sequence). CDR3 nucleotide sequence: TGCAGTGCCTCGCGATTATACGAGCAGTACTTC. This translates into CSASRLYEQYF.

The rearrangement uses TRBV5-1 and TRBJ2-3, with D uncertain. This CDR3 has 14 amino acids. Trimming took off 2 bases at V and 1 base at J, with 8 bases between the two ends. The germline gives CDR1 SGHRS, CDR2 YFSETQ. The chain's CDR3 is CASSFPLGTDTQYF. The CDR3 DNA reads TGCGCCAGCAGCTTCCCCCTGGGCACAGATACGCAGTATTTT.

The chain uses TRBV5-1 and TRBJ2-3; D unresolved. Trimming shortened V by 4 bases and J by 1 base, and 10 bases separated the two germline ends. This CDR3 spans 14 amino acids. Germline CDR1 SGHRS, CDR2 YFSETQ. The CDR3 loop reads CASSADVRTDTQYF. The CDR3 coding sequence is TGCGCCAGCAGCGCGGACGTACGCACAGATACGCAGTATTTT.

The chain has TRBV5-8 and TRBJ2-5; D gene uncertain. V was shortened by 4 bases and J by 5 bases, with 9 bases between the two germline ends. The CDR3 is made up of 12 amino acids. CDR1 and CDR2 from the germline V gene are SGHTS and YDEGEE. In nucleotides, the CDR3 is TGTGCCAGCAGCCAACTGGGTGAGACCCAGTACTTC. Translation gives CASSQLGETQYF.

As for this clone: Other DNA sequences in the same sample also yield this CDR3. This sequence joins TRBV7-2 and TRBJ2-3; D call uncertain. CDR3 length: 14 amino acids. Deletions cut 3 bases from V and 0 bases from J, with 7 bases between. The germline V gene encodes CDR1 SGHTA and CDR2 FQGNSA. CDR3 loop: CASSFRLSTDTQYF. For the CDR3, the DNA is TGTGCCAGCAGCTTCCGGCTAAGCACAGATACGCAGTATTTT.

The chain combines TRBV10-2 with TRBJ2-7; 7 bases map to TRBD1. This CDR3 spans 14 amino acids. Unmatched junction bases numbered 12, after V lost 7 bases and J lost 6 bases. Germline V gene sequence: CDR1 WSHSY, CDR2 SAAADI. The CDR3 spells CASNFFRQGGEQYF. The CDR3 region has the DNA TGCGCCAGCAACTTTTTCAGACAGGGTGGCGAGCAGTACTTC.

This clone was seen a handful of times. The sample holds other DNA sequences that translate to the same CDR3. The rearrangement links TRBV9 to TRBJ1-1, with D unclear. CDR3 length equals 13 residues. Trimming stripped 0 bases from V and 1 base from J, with 4 bases between. Germline CDR1 reads SGDLS; CDR2 reads YYNGEE. In DNA form, the CDR3 reads TGTGCCAGCAGCGTAGGACCGAACACTGAAGCTTTCTTT. Protein sequence: CASSVGPNTEAFF.

V is TRBV7-9 and J is TRBJ1-2, with D perhaps TRBD1 (5 bases). CDR3 length equals 13 residues. CDR1 and CDR2 (germline): SEHNR, FQNEAQ (reference sequence). Trimming pared 5 bases from V and 3 bases from J, leaving 10 bases between. Written as DNA, the CDR3 is TGTGCCAGCAGCCCAGACAGAGACTATGGCTACACCTTC. This encodes CASSPDRDYGYTF.